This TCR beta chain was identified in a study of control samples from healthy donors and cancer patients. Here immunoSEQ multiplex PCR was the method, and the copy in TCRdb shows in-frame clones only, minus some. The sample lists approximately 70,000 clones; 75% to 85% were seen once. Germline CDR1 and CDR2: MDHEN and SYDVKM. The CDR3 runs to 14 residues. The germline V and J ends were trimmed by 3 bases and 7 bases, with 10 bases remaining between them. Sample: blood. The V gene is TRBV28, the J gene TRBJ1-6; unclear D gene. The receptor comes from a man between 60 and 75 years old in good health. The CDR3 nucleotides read TGTGCCAGCAGTTTCAGGTTATCAAATTCACCCCTCCACTTT. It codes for CASSFRLSNSPLHF.